The clone carrying this T cell receptor beta chain was seen many times. What it binds is not known. The CDR3 extends over 14 amino acids. Germline V gene lookup returns CDR1 SQVTM and CDR2 ANQGSEA. V gave up 0 bases and J gave up 1 base, with 10 bases separating them. This record comes from a study of post-analysis software for immune sequencing data. General observations from the study: The five TRBV segments detected at higher frequency in patients than in controls included TRBV5-6, TRBV5-1 and TRBV20-1. There was significantly lower normalized Chao1 diversity in multiple sclerosis patients than in controls.

Unique molecular identifiers were present in the TCR beta cDNA libraries. Via MiXCR, TCRdb re-called the PCR reads, giving one row per CDR3 protein. The profile covers 170,000 or so distinct CDR3 sequences, with roughly 31% appearing a single time and approximately 1.5% taken by the ten largest. The specimen sequenced was blood. The chain combines TRBV29-1 with TRBJ2-7; a possible D gene is TRBD1 (5 bases). This TCR came from a girl under 18 with multiple sclerosis. In DNA, the CDR3 is TGCAGCGTTGAAGACAGGGTCGGATCCTACGAGCAGTACTTC. Protein sequence: CSVEDRVGSYEQYF.